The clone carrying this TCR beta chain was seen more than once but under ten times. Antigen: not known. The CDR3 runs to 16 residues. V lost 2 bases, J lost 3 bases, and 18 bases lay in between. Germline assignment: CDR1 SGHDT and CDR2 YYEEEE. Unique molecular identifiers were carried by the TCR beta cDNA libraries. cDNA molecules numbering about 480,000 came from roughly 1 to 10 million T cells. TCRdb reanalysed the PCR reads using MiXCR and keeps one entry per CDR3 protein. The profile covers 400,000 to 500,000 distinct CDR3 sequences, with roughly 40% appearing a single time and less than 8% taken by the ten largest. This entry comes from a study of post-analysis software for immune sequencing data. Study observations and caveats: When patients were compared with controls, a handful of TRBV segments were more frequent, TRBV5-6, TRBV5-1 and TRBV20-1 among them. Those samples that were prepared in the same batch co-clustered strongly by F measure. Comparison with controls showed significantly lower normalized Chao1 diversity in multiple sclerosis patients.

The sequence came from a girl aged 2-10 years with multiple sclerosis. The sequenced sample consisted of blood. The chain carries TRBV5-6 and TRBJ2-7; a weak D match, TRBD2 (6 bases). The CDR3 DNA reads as TGTGCCAGCAGCTTTGGGTCCCTCGGGAGAAACTACGAGCAGTACTTC. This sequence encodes CASSFGSLGRNYEQYF. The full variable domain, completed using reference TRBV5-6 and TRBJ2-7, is DAGVTQSPTHLIKTRGQQVTLRCSPKSGHDTVSWYQQALGQGPQFIFQYYEEEERQRGNFPDRFSGHQFPNYSSELNVNALLLGDSALYLCASSFGSLGRNYEQYFGPGTRLTVT.